These T cell receptor beta chains were read from a single sample in a study of identical twins. TCRdb re-derived calls from the 5' RACE reads in MiXCR, one entry per CDR3 protein. This sample has 500,000 or so distinct CDR3 sequences, with around 15% found just once. Separately, the same data were catalogued under a study of yellow fever vaccine responses in identical twins.

The material sequenced was CD4+ T cells sorted from blood. The receptors here all came from a young woman in good health. The CDR3 runs from the conserved cysteine through the conserved F or W. The order of the fields is J gene, V gene, D gene, CDR3 protein. The D gene is left open where the match is weak.

J: TRBJ2-1
V: TRBV6-1
D: TRBD2
CDR3: CASRPYPSGGTNEQFF

J: TRBJ2-7
V: TRBV18
D: .
CDR3: CASSLRETADEQYF

J: TRBJ2-5
V: TRBV20-1
D: TRBD2
CDR3: CSAKKGLAGGLETQYF

J: TRBJ2-7
V: TRBV20-1
D: .
CDR3: CSASQPPSREQYF

J: TRBJ2-7
V: TRBV20-1
D: TRBD2
CDR3: CSAAGTSGRIYYEQYF

J: TRBJ1-6
V: TRBV7-9
D: TRBD1
CDR3: CASSQDRADLHF

J: TRBJ2-3
V: TRBV5-1
D: TRBD2
CDR3: CASSSGTSGGADTQYF

J: TRBJ2-7
V: TRBV5-1
D: .
CDR3: CASSWPRTVSYEQYF

J: TRBJ2-7
V: TRBV28
D: .
CDR3: CASSMGAWEQYF

J: TRBJ1-2
V: TRBV7-9
D: .
CDR3: CASSPRTYGYTF

J: TRBJ2-2
V: TRBV11-2
D: TRBD2
CDR3: CASGRGLYPTGELFF

J: TRBJ2-1
V: TRBV3-1
D: .
CDR3: CASSPPGALQVYNEQFF

J: TRBJ2-1
V: TRBV5-5
D: TRBD1
CDR3: CASSLGDRVDEQFF

J: TRBJ2-7
V: TRBV12-3/TRBV12-4
D: TRBD2
CDR3: CASSLVSGSVAEQYF

J: TRBJ2-7
V: TRBV6-6
D: .
CDR3: CASRRTEQYF

J: TRBJ2-7
V: TRBV20-1
D: .
CDR3: CSARARAGYEQYF

J: TRBJ2-7
V: TRBV9
D: TRBD2
CDR3: CASSAGGGTREYEQYF

J: TRBJ1-5
V: TRBV6-1
D: .
CDR3: CASSEAGPPRGRQPQHF

J: TRBJ2-2
V: TRBV7-3
D: TRBD1
CDR3: CASSLISTGANTGELFF

J: TRBJ2-7
V: TRBV7-2
D: TRBD1
CDR3: CASSLVGTGVYEQYF

J: TRBJ2-2
V: TRBV14
D: .
CDR3: CASSPARAGELFF

J: TRBJ2-2
V: TRBV20-1
D: TRBD1
CDR3: CSAALPGQRTGELFF

J: TRBJ2-4
V: TRBV7-9
D: .
CDR3: CASSLAAQGRIQYF

J: TRBJ2-2
V: TRBV7-3
D: .
CDR3: CASSIDGTGELFF

J: TRBJ2-1
V: TRBV6-1
D: TRBD2
CDR3: CASSPWTSIGYNEQFF

J: TRBJ1-2
V: TRBV29-1
D: .
CDR3: CSVYKGGTNYGYTF

J: TRBJ2-1
V: TRBV6-2/TRBV6-3
D: .
CDR3: CASMGIYNEQFF

J: TRBJ2-2
V: TRBV10-2
D: .
CDR3: CASSETTGSGELFF

J: TRBJ1-1
V: TRBV7-8
D: .
CDR3: CASSFQQRNTEAFF

J: TRBJ2-1
V: TRBV6-2/TRBV6-3
D: .
CDR3: CASSYSMRGTLNNEQFF

J: TRBJ1-1
V: TRBV5-1
D: .
CDR3: CASTGTGSNTEAFF

J: TRBJ1-3
V: TRBV29-1
D: .
CDR3: CSVADDTIYF

J: TRBJ1-3
V: TRBV2
D: .
CDR3: CASSDRQLAGNTIYF

J: TRBJ2-7
V: TRBV7-9
D: .
CDR3: CASSLNAANTYEQYF

J: TRBJ2-1
V: TRBV6-5
D: TRBD2
CDR3: CASSYAREASGLLHNEQFF

J: TRBJ2-7
V: TRBV5-1
D: .
CDR3: CASSRTGDYEQYF

J: TRBJ2-1
V: TRBV9
D: TRBD2
CDR3: CASSVRLAGGTEQFF